A single sample gave rise to the 7 T cell receptor beta chains below, sequenced in a study of blood T cell repertoires in COVID-19. The data were produced by immunoSEQ multiplex PCR, yet TCRdb's version contains in-frame clones alone and is incomplete. The sample records approximately 150,000 clones, about 85% being singletons. The sequenced material came from PBMCs or T cells enriched from blood (not recorded which). These receptors all stem from a woman between 35 and 50 years old who had recovered from COVID-19.

The CDR3 DNA is TGTGCCAGCAGTCCCTACAGCTCCTACGAGCAGTACTTC. Translating gives CASSPYSSYEQYF. J is TRBJ2-7 and V is TRBV6-2 or TRBV6-3; no definite D call. V was pared by 5 bases and J by 0 bases, with 8 bases between. The CDR3 loop spans 13 amino acids. Germline V lookup: CDR1 MNHEY, CDR2 SVGEGT.

The chain recombines TRBV3-1 (or the pseudogene TRBV3-2) with TRBJ2-5; TRBD2 matches 15 bases. Losses at the gene ends were 4 bases for V and 4 bases for J; bases not matched to a gene: 7. The V gene's germline CDR1 is LGHDT and CDR2 YNNKEL (reference sequence). The CDR3 has 17 residues. In DNA, the CDR3 is TGTGCCAGCAGCCTCAGGACTAGCGGGGGGGCCGCAGAGACCCAGTACTTC. Protein product: CASSLRTSGGAAETQYF.

The DNA of the CDR3 is TGTGCCAGCAGCAGAGAACAGGGCTACGAGCAGTACTTC. Translation: CASSREQGYEQYF. The chain recombines TRBV13 with TRBJ2-7; a weak D match, TRBD1 (6 bases). Germline V gene sequence: CDR1 PRHDT, CDR2 FYEKMQ (reference sequence). The V end lost 5 bases, the J end lost 3 bases, and 11 bases lay between the germline ends. The CDR3 spans 13 residues.

This sequence joins TRBV19 and TRBJ2-1, with 14 bases fitting TRBD2. Losses at the gene ends were 3 bases for V and 4 bases for J; bases not matched to a gene: 8. The CDR3 runs 18 residues. Looked up from germline, CDR1 is LNHDA and CDR2 is SQIVND (reference sequence). The CDR3 region is CASSMTSGRAGPYNEQFF. The CDR3 DNA follows: TGTGCCAGTAGTATGACTAGCGGGAGGGCCGGACCTTACAATGAGCAGTTCTTC. Variable domain in full (rest from reference TRBV19 and TRBJ2-1): DGGITQSPKYLFRKEGQNVTLSCEQNLNHDAMYWYRQDPGQGLRLIYYSQIVNDFQKGDIAEGYSVSREKKESFPLTVTSAQKNPTAFYLCASSMTSGRAGPYNEQFFGPGTRLTVL.

This clone was seen a handful of times. The chain is built from TRBV18 and TRBJ1-2, with 8 positions matching TRBD1. Germline V gives CDR1 KGHSH, CDR2 LQKENI. V lost 6 bases, J lost 0 bases, and 15 bases stayed unmatched. The CDR3 contains 18 residues. The CDR3 nucleotides are TGTGCCAGCTCTCCTGAAAATCAACAGGGGGTGGCTAACTATGGCTACACCTTC. It specifies CASSPENQQGVANYGYTF. Drawing the rest from reference TRBV18 and TRBJ1-2, the complete variable domain is NAGVMQNPRHLVRRRGQEARLRCSPMKGHSHVYWYRQLPEEGLKFMVYLQKENIIDESGMPKERFSAEFPKEGPSILRIQQVVRGDSAAYFCASSPENQQGVANYGYTFGSGTRLTVV.

J is TRBJ2-1 and V is TRBV7-3; D remains ambiguous. Germline CDR1 is SGHTA and CDR2 is FQGTGA. This CDR3 is built from 11 residues. Trimming stripped 3 bases from V and 8 bases from J, with 5 bases between. Here the CDR3 DNA reads TGTGCCAGCAGCTTCGCGGATGAGCAGTTCTTC. Protein product: CASSFADEQFF.

This chain joins TRBV10-3 and TRBJ2-3; 7 bases line up with TRBD1. Germline CDR1 reads ENHRY; CDR2 reads SYGVKD. The ends lost 2 bases at V and 4 bases at J; junction bases unmatched: 9. CDR3 length: 16 residues. As DNA, the CDR3 is TGTGCCATCAGTGAGGCCGCGACAGGGAACTCAGATACGCAGTATTTT. Residues: CAISEAATGNSDTQYF.